Below are 32 T cell receptor beta chains sequenced from a single sample in a study of beta chain features in type 1 diabetes. These receptors lack a known antigen. General observations from the study: The study found moderately but significantly shorter TCRB CDR3s in all four CD4+ subsets of Type 1 diabetes patients.

Sequencing targeted expressed TCRB transcripts, as all isolated RNA had been reverse transcribed. Here immunoSEQ multiplex PCR was the method, and the copy in TCRdb shows in-frame clones only, minus some. The sample yields some 370,000 clones, 9.6% seen once. The sample taken for sequencing was central memory CD4+ T cells from blood. Source of these receptors: a man aged 25-45 years with type 1 diabetes.

The chain links TRBV11-2 to TRBJ1-5; D is undetermined. The CDR3 covers 14 residues. The germline V and J ends were trimmed by 5 bases and 0 bases, with 8 bases remaining between them. Germline values: CDR1 SGHAT, CDR2 FQNNGV. CDR3 coding DNA: TGTGCCAGCAGCCCGGGTGATAGCAATCAGCCCCAGCATTTT. As protein: CASSPGDSNQPQHF.

This clone was found a few times. This may be a read error: a much more frequent sequence differs by one nucleotide. The V gene is TRBV30, the J gene TRBJ1-5, with D tentatively TRBD1 (5 bases). The CDR3 is 17 residues long. The V end was cut by 4 bases, the J end by 0 bases, with 19 bases between. Germline lookup yields CDR1 GTSNPN and CDR2 SVGIG (reference sequence). The DNA for the CDR3 is TGTGCCTGGATTGGTAAAGGGGCCCGCTATAGCAATCAGCCCCAGCATTTT. Translated, it gives CAWIGKGARYSNQPQHF.

This clone has only a few counts. This chain connects TRBV7-3 to TRBJ2-1; the D gene is possibly TRBD1 (5 bases). CDR3 length: 11 residues. The germline V gene has CDR1 SGHTA and CDR2 FQGTGA. V was pared by 7 bases and J by 7 bases, with 8 bases between. The CDR3 spells CASMKGNEQFF. The DNA of the CDR3 is TGTGCCAGCATGAAGGGGAATGAGCAGTTCTTC.

This clone was counted at least ten times. The chain employs TRBV2 and TRBJ1-1; no definite D call. V gave up 4 bases and J gave up 7 bases, with 10 bases separating them. This CDR3 contains 12 residues. Per the germline V gene, CDR1 is SNHLY and CDR2 is FYNNEI. Here the CDR3 reads CASSAGDGEAFF. CDR3 coding DNA: TGTGCCAGCAGTGCGGGAGACGGTGAAGCTTTCTTT. The full variable domain, in which reference TRBV2 and TRBJ1-1 provide the parts outside the CDR3, is EPEVTQTPSHQVTQMGQEVILRCVPISNHLYFYWYRQILGQKVEFLVSFYNNEISEKSEIFDDQFSVERPDGSNFTLKIRSTKLEDSAMYFCASSAGDGEAFFGQGTRLTVV.

This clone was seen a few times. The chain couples TRBV7-8 to TRBJ1-1; D may be TRBD1 (6 bases). The CDR3 is 14 amino acids. V dropped 5 bases and J dropped 4 bases, with 14 bases sitting between them. Germline CDR1 is SGHVS and CDR2 is FQNEAQ. CDR3: CASSPPRGGTEAFF. CDR3 sequence (DNA): TGTGCCAGCAGCCCACCTCGAGGGGGCACTGAAGCTTTCTTT.

Only a few counts were recorded for this clone. The chain uses TRBV5-6 and TRBJ1-1; D gene uncertain. V lost 0 bases, J lost 0 bases, and 6 bases lay in between. Germline V gene data show CDR1 as SGHDT and CDR2 as YYEEEE. The CDR3 loop spans 14 amino acids. The CDR3 here is CASSLDAVNTEAFF. Written as DNA, the CDR3 is TGTGCCAGCAGCTTGGATGCGGTGAACACTGAAGCTTTCTTT.

This clone has more than one count but fewer than ten. This sequence joins TRBV4-2 and TRBJ1-1; tentatively, D is TRBD1 (6 bases). CDR1 is LGHNA, CDR2 YNFKEQ, per germline. The CDR3 is made up of 14 amino acids. V shed 2 bases and J shed 0 bases, with 7 bases lying between them. CDR3 in DNA: TGTGCCAGCAGCCAATCAGGGGTGAACACTGAAGCTTTCTTT. Translation gives CASSQSGVNTEAFF.

This chain joins TRBV6-6 and TRBJ2-7; 7 bases align to TRBD1. Germline trimming cut 8 bases from V and 2 bases from J; bases unmatched to any gene: 9. CDR1 MNHNY and CDR2 SVGAGI come from the germline V gene (reference sequence). The CDR3 runs to 14 residues. CDR3 bases: TGTGCCAGCTCTCAAAGACAGGGAACCTACGAGCAGTACTTC. Translating it yields CASSQRQGTYEQYF.

This clone was seen many times. V and J are TRBV7-9 and TRBJ1-1; D unclear. The CDR3 is 11 residues long. The V end was cut by 3 bases, the J end by 7 bases, with 6 bases between. Germline V gene data show CDR1 as SEHNR and CDR2 as FQNEAQ (reference sequence). The CDR3 is CASSLRDEAFF. Written as DNA, the CDR3 is TGTGCCAGCAGCTTGAGGGATGAAGCTTTCTTT.

This clone was recorded a few times. The chain carries TRBV7-2 and TRBJ1-1, with TRBD1 identical over 9 bases. Germline loops: CDR1 SGHTA, CDR2 FQGNSA. The CDR3 loop spans 18 amino acids. V dropped 5 bases and J dropped 3; count of bases not matched to a gene: 16. The CDR3 loop reads CASSPEGGQGGVYTEAFF. CDR3 sequence (DNA): TGTGCCAGCAGCCCCGAAGGGGGACAGGGAGGGGTTTACACTGAAGCTTTCTTT. The full variable domain, with the rest looked up from reference TRBV7-2 and TRBJ1-1, is GAGVSQSPSNKVTEKGKDVELRCDPISGHTALYWYRQSLGQGLEFLIYFQGNSAPDKSGLPSDRFSAERTGGSVSTLTIQRTQQEDSAVYLCASSPEGGQGGVYTEAFFGQGTRLTVV.

This clone was observed many times. V is TRBV11-1 and J is TRBJ2-3; D gene uncertain. The germline CDR1 and CDR2 sequences are SGHAT and FQDESV (reference sequence). This CDR3 spans 11 amino acids. The V gene lost 7 bases and the J gene lost 5 bases, with 7 bases spanning the gap. The CDR3 DNA follows: TGTGCCAGCAACCAGAAAGATACGCAGTATTTT. It codes for CASNQKDTQYF.

DNA for the CDR3: TGTGCCAGCAGTCGTCCCGGGACATTGATGAACACTGAAGCTTTCTTT. Residues: CASSRPGTLMNTEAFF. The chain has TRBV28 and TRBJ1-1; TRBD1 might be the D (6 bases). This CDR3 region has 16 residues. CDR1 and CDR2 (germline): MDHEN, SYDVKM. V dropped 5 bases and J dropped 0 bases, with 16 bases sitting between them.

CDR3 loop: CASSLGQGFTYEQYF. In DNA, the CDR3 is TGTGCCAGCAGCTTGGGACAGGGATTCACCTACGAGCAGTACTTC. The chain couples TRBV5-6 to TRBJ2-7, with TRBD1 identical over 7 bases. Germline CDR1 SGHDT, CDR2 YYEEEE. The junction had 5 bases not matched to a gene; V was cut back by 0 bases and J by 2 bases. The CDR3 sequence is 15 residues long.

In its sample, this clone was seen a few times. The J gene is TRBJ2-1, the V gene TRBV4-1; 7 bases line up with TRBD1. Unmatched junction bases numbered 5, after V lost 1 base and J lost 5 bases. Germline V gene lookup returns CDR1 MGHRA and CDR2 YSYEKL. This CDR3 spans 15 amino acids. CDR3 sequence: CASSQVGQGDNEQFF. In nucleotides, the CDR3 is TGCGCCAGCAGCCAAGTTGGGCAGGGGGACAATGAGCAGTTCTTC.

The chain carries TRBV28 and TRBJ1-2, with TRBD1 identical over 11 bases. Germline V CDR1 and CDR2: MDHEN, SYDVKM. This CDR3 region has 15 residues. After removal of 5 bases from V and 4 bases from J, the junction contained 6 bases not matched to a gene. CDR3 sequence (DNA): TGTGCCAGCAGTCTACCGGGACAGGGGGGCTATGGCTACACCTTC. This translates into CASSLPGQGGYGYTF.

This clone was counted ten times or more. The V and J genes are TRBV28 and TRBJ2-7; no definite D call. Germline V CDR1 and CDR2: MDHEN, SYDVKM. Between the trimmed V and J ends, which lost 8 bases and 2 bases, there was a span of 16 bases. The CDR3 is made up of 14 amino acids. The CDR3 loop is CASFGVGKAYEQYF. CDR3 nucleotide sequence: TGTGCCAGCTTTGGGGTAGGGAAGGCCTACGAGCAGTACTTC.

This chain joins TRBV7-2 and TRBJ2-7, with a possible D match to TRBD1 (5 bases). Germline V lookup: CDR1 SGHTA, CDR2 FQGNSA. The CDR3 extends over 15 amino acids. V was shortened by 5 bases and J by 5 bases, with 19 bases between the two germline ends. The CDR3 region has the DNA TGTGCCAGCAGCCCACTAATCAGGGCACTCAACGAGCAGTACTTC. Residues: CASSPLIRALNEQYF.

J is TRBJ2-3 and V is TRBV7-3; the match to TRBD1 covers 7 bases. Unmatched junction bases numbered 14, after V lost 5 bases and J lost 3 bases. The length of the CDR3 is 17 residues. In germline, CDR1 is SGHTA, CDR2 FQGTGA. The CDR3 protein is CASSRDTRQGLTDTQYF. The CDR3 DNA reads TGTGCCAGCAGCCGTGACACCCGACAGGGTTTAACAGATACGCAGTATTTT.

This clone was detected only a few times. This chain connects TRBV11-1 to TRBJ1-1; no reliable D call. Per germline, CDR1 SGHAT and CDR2 FQDESV (reference sequence). CDR3 length: 16 amino acids. V gave up 2 bases and J gave up 0 bases, with 13 bases separating them. The CDR3 here is CASSLRNMALNTEAFF. The CDR3 nucleotides are TGTGCCAGCAGCTTAAGAAACATGGCCTTGAACACTGAAGCTTTCTTT.

The V call is TRBV5-1, the J call TRBJ1-3; 9 bases fit TRBD1. With V trimmed by 8 bases and J by 0 bases, 3 bases remained unmatched. The length of the CDR3 is 14 residues. The germline CDR1 and CDR2 sequences are SGHRS and YFSETQ. CDR3: CASMDRGSGNTIYF. The CDR3 nucleotides are TGCGCCAGTATGGACAGGGGCTCTGGAAACACCATATATTTT.

This clone was counted between two and nine times. This sequence joins TRBV5-4 and TRBJ2-1; 9 bases line up with TRBD2. The length of the CDR3 is 13 residues. The V gene's germline CDR1 is SGHNT and CDR2 YYREEE (reference sequence). V was clipped by 2 bases and J by 7 bases; unmatched bases: 1. The CDR3 reads CASSFTSGNEQFF. For the CDR3, the DNA is TGTGCCAGCAGCTTTACTAGCGGGAATGAGCAGTTCTTC.

This clone has more than one count but fewer than ten. V gene TRBV4-2 combines with J gene TRBJ2-6, with TRBD2 matching 12 bases. The CDR3 spans 19 residues. Germline trimming cut 2 bases from V and 2 bases from J; bases unmatched to any gene: 7. CDR1 is LGHNA and CDR2 is YNFKEQ in the germline V gene. CDR3 amino acids: CASSQTYLAGGAGANVLTF. CDR3 in DNA: TGTGCCAGCAGCCAAACCTACCTAGCGGGAGGGGCTGGGGCCAACGTCCTGACTTTC.

At least ten counts were recorded for this clone. The chain recombines TRBV4-1 with TRBJ2-1; 7 nucleotides agree with TRBD2. Germline V CDR1 and CDR2: MGHRA, YSYEKL. CDR3 length: 13 residues. The junction had 8 bases not matched to a gene; V was cut back by 3 bases and J by 12 bases. The CDR3 DNA sequence: TGCGCCAGCAGCCAGACGGGACTAAAATTGCAGTTCTTC. Encoded protein: CASSQTGLKLQFF.

The chain is built from TRBV10-3 and TRBJ1-1; D gene uncertain. Trimming pared 6 bases from V and 0 bases from J, leaving 8 bases between. Germline CDR1 reads ENHRY; CDR2 reads SYGVKD. The CDR3 is made up of 13 amino acids. CDR3: CAISILVNTEAFF. DNA of the CDR3: TGTGCCATCAGCATCTTGGTGAACACTGAAGCTTTCTTT.

In its sample, this clone was seen a few times. The chain uses TRBV6-5 and TRBJ2-7; 9 bases map to TRBD1. Germline loops: CDR1 MNHEY, CDR2 SVGAGI. J gave up 1 base and V 7 bases, and 5 bases lay outside the gene matches. The CDR3 length is 14 residues. The chain's CDR3 is CASNSGTGSYEQYF. Written as DNA, the CDR3 is TGTGCCAGCAACTCCGGGACAGGGTCCTACGAGCAGTACTTC.

This clone was recorded a few times. The V and J genes are TRBV6-5 and TRBJ2-1; perhaps TRBD2 as D (6 bases). This CDR3 comprises 14 residues. The ends were cut back, 6 bases at V and 5 bases at J, with 14 bases in the middle. CDR1 and CDR2 (germline): MNHEY, SVGAGI. Here the CDR3 reads CASSYTGTHNEQFF. In DNA, the CDR3 is TGTGCCAGCAGCTATACCGGGACTCACAATGAGCAGTTCTTC.

The table lists this clone with a few counts. This chain links TRBV5-1 with TRBJ1-1, with D uncertain. Trimming shortened V by 0 bases and J by 2 bases, and 8 bases separated the two germline ends. Per the germline V gene, CDR1 is SGHRS and CDR2 is YFSETQ. The CDR3 is 14 residues long. CDR3: CASSLAASNTEAFF. The DNA for the CDR3 is TGCGCCAGCAGCTTGGCCGCCAGCAACACTGAAGCTTTCTTT. The whole variable domain, remainder taken from reference TRBV5-1 and TRBJ1-1, is KAGVTQTPRYLIKTRGQQVTLSCSPISGHRSVSWYQQTPGQGLQFLFEYFSETQRNKGNFPGRFSGRQFSNSRSEMNVSTLELGDSALYLCASSLAASNTEAFFGQGTRLTVV.

This rearrangement joins TRBV11-2 to TRBJ2-7, with D hard to call. Trimming left V 1 base short and J 6 bases short, with 7 bases between. CDR1 and CDR2 (germline): SGHAT, FQNNGV. The CDR3 contains 12 residues. CDR3: CASSLAALEQYF. Here the CDR3 DNA reads TGTGCCAGCAGCTTAGCGGCCCTCGAGCAGTACTTC.

V gene TRBV28 combines with J gene TRBJ2-2, with a weak D call TRBD1 (6 bases). The CDR3 loop spans 16 amino acids. CDR1 is MDHEN and CDR2 is SYDVKM in the germline V gene. The V end was cut by 2 bases, the J end by 5 bases, with 15 bases between. The CDR3 loop is CASSLMDSSRTGELFF. CDR3 nucleotide sequence: TGTGCCAGCAGTTTAATGGACAGCTCGCGAACCGGGGAGCTGTTTTTT.

The chain has TRBV10-3 and TRBJ1-1, with D unclear. The V end was cut by 8 bases, the J end by 4 bases, with 14 bases between. Germline V gives CDR1 ENHRY, CDR2 SYGVKD. The CDR3 is 13 residues long. CDR3 protein: CAIVGVIGTEAFF. The CDR3 coding sequence is TGTGCCATCGTGGGAGTGATTGGCACTGAAGCTTTCTTT.

This clone was seen a few times. This specimen includes other DNA sequences encoding the same CDR3. The chain uses TRBV11-2 and TRBJ2-3; D remains unclear. The CDR3 totals 14 residues. Deletions cut 1 base from V and 3 bases from J, with 8 bases between. Germline CDR1 is SGHAT and CDR2 is FQNNGV. The CDR3 spells CASSLGLETDTQYF. DNA for the CDR3: TGTGCCAGCAGCTTAGGTCTAGAAACAGATACGCAGTATTTT.

This clone was observed a few times. CDR3 loop: CASSLPATDTQYF. CDR3 nucleotide sequence: TGTGCCAGCAGCTTACCAGCCACAGATACGCAGTATTTT. This chain links TRBV7-3 with TRBJ2-3, with D unclear. V was shortened by 2 bases and J by 2 bases, with 5 bases between the two germline ends. CDR3 length: 13 residues. CDR1 is SGHTA and CDR2 is FQGTGA in the germline V gene.